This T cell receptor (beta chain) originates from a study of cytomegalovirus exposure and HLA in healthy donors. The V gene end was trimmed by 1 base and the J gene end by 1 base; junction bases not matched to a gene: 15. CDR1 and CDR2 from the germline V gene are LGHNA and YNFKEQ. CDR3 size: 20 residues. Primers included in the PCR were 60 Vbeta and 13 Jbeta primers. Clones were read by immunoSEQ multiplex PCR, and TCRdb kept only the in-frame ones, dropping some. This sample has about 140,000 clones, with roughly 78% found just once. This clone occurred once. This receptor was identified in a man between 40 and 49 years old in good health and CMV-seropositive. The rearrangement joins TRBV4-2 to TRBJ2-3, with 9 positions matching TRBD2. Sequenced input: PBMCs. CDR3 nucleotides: TGTGCCAGCAGCCAAGGGGGTGGGCGGGGGGGTCCCTTACGCACAGATACGCAGTATTTT. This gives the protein CASSQGGGRGGPLRTDTQYF.